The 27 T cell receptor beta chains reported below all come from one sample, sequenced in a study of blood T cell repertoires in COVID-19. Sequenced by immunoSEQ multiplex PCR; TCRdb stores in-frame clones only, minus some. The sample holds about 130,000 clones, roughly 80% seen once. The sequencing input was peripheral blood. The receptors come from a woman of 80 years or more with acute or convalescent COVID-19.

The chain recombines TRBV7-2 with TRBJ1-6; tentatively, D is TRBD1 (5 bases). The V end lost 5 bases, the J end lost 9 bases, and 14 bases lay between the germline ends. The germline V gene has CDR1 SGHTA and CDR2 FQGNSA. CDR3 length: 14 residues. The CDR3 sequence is CASSIREGGSPLHF. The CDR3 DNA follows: TGTGCCAGCAGCATCAGGGAAGGTGGTTCACCCCTCCACTTT.

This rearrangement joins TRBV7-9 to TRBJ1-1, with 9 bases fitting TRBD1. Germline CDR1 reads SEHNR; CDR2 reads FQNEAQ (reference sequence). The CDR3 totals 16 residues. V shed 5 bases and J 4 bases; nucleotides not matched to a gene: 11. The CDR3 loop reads CASSPAAGTGSTEAFF. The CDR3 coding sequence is TGTGCCAGCAGCCCCGCCGCCGGGACAGGGAGCACTGAAGCTTTCTTT.

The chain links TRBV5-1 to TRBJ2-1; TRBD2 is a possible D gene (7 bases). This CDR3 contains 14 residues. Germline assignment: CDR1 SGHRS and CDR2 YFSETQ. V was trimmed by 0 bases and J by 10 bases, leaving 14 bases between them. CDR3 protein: CASSLVMGGPEQFF. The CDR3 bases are TGCGCCAGCAGCTTGGTGATGGGGGGGCCCGAGCAGTTCTTC.

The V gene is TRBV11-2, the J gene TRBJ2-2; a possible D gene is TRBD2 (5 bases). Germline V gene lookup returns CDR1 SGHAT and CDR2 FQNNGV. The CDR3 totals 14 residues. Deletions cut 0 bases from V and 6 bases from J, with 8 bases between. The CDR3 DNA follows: TGTGCCAGCAGCTTAGATGGGAGTGCCGGGGAGCTGTTTTTT. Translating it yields CASSLDGSAGELFF.

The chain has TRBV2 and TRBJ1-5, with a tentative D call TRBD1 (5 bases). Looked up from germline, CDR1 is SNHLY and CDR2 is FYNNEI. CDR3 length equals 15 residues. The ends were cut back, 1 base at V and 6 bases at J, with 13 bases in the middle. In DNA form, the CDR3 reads TGTGCCAGCAGTGAAGTTAGACCAGGGATTCAGCCCCAGCATTTT. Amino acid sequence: CASSEVRPGIQPQHF.

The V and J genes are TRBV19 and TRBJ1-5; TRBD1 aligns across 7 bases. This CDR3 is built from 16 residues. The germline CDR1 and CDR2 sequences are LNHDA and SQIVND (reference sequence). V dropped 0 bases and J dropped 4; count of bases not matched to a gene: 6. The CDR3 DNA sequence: TGTGCCAGTAGTATAGATCTGGGGACAGCTAATCAGCCCCAGCATTTT. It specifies CASSIDLGTANQPQHF.

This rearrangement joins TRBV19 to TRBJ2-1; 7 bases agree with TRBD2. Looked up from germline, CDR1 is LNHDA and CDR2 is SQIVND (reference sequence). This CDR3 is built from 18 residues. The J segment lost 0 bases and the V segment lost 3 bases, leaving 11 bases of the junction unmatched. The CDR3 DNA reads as TGTGCCAGTAGTATCTGGAAGGTGGGGGGGAGCTCCTACAATGAGCAGTTCTTC. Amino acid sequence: CASSIWKVGGSSYNEQFF.

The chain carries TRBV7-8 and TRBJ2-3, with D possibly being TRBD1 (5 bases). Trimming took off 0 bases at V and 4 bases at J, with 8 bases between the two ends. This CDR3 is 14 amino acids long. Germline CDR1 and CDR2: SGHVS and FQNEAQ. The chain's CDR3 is CASSLALGPDTQYF. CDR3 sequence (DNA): TGTGCCAGCAGCTTAGCGCTGGGGCCAGATACGCAGTATTTT.

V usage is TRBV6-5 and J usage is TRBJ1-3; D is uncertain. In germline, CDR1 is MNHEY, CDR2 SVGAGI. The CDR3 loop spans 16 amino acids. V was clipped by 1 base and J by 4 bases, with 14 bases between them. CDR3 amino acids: CASSYYNPSGGNTIYF. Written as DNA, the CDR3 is TGTGCCAGCAGTTACTATAACCCCTCGGGAGGAAACACCATATATTTT.

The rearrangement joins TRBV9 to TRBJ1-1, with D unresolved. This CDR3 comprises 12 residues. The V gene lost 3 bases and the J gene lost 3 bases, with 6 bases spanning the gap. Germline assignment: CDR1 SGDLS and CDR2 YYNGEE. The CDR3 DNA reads TGTGCCAGCAGCGGGAGGGACACTGAAGCTTTCTTT. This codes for CASSGRDTEAFF.

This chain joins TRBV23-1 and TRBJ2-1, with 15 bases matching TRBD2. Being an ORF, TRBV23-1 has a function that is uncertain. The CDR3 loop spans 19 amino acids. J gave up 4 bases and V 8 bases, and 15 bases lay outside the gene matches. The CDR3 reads CASRTGTSGGPNQYNEQFF. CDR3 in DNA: TGCGCCAGCCGAACCGGGACTAGCGGGGGGCCGAACCAATACAATGAGCAGTTCTTC.

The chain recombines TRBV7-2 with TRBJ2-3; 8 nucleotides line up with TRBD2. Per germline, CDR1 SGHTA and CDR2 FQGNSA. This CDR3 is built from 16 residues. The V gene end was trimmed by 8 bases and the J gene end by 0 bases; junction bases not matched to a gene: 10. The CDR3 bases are TGTGCCAGCGGCCGGGGGTCTAGCGGGAGCACAGATACGCAGTATTTT. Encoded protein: CASGRGSSGSTDTQYF.

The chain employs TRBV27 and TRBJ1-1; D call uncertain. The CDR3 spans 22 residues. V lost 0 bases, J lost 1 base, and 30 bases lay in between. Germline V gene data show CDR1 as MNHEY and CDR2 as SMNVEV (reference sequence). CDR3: CASSLSEHSRASRGIGNTEAFF. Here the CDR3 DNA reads TGTGCCAGCAGTTTATCGGAGCACTCGCGGGCCTCCAGAGGGATTGGGAACACTGAAGCTTTCTTT.

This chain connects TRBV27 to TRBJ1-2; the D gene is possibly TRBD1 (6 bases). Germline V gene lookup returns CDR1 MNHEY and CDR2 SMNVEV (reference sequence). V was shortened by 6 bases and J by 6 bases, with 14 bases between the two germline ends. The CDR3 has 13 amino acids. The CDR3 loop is CASSSPGTNGYTF. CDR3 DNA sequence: TGTGCCAGCAGCTCCCCCGGGACAAATGGCTACACCTTC.

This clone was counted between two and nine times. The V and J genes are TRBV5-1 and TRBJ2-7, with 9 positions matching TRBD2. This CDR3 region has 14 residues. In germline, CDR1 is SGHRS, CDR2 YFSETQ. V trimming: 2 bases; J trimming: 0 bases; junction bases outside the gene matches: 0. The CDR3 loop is CASSFSGGSYEQYF. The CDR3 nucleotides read TGCGCCAGCAGCTTTAGCGGGGGCTCCTACGAGCAGTACTTC.

CDR3 in DNA: TGCAGTGCCCCCCTTCGGGACAGCGGTTTTTTT. Protein sequence: CSAPLRDSGFF. This chain connects TRBV20-1 to TRBJ1-4; TRBD1 agrees at 7 bases. Looked up from germline, CDR1 is DFQATT and CDR2 is SNEGSKA (reference sequence). The CDR3 has 11 amino acids. Germline trimming cut 6 bases from V and 17 bases from J; bases unmatched to any gene: 12.

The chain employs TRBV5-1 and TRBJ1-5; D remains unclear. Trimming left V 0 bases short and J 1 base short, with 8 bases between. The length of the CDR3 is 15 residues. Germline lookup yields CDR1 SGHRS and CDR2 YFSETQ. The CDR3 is CASSLGQNSNQPQHF. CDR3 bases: TGCGCCAGCAGCTTGGGGCAGAACAGCAATCAGCCCCAGCATTTT.

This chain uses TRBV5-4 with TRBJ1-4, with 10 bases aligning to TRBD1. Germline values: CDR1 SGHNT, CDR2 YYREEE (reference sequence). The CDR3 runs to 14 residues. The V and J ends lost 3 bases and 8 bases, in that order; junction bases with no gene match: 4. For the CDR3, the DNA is TGTGCCAGCAGCTCTGGGACAGGGGACGAAAAACTGTTTTTT. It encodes CASSSGTGDEKLFF.

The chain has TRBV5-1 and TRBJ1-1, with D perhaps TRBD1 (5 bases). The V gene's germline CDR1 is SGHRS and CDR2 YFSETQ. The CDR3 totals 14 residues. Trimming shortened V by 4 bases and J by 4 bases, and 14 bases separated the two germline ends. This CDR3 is CASSGGDGSTEAFF. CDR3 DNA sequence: TGCGCCAGCAGCGGAGGGGACGGAAGCACTGAAGCTTTCTTT.

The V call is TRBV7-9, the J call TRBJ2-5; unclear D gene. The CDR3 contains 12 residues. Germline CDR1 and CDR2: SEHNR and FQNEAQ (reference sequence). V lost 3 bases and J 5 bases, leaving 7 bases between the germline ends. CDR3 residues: CASSFSAETQYF. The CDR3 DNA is TGTGCCAGCAGCTTTTCTGCGGAGACCCAGTACTTC.

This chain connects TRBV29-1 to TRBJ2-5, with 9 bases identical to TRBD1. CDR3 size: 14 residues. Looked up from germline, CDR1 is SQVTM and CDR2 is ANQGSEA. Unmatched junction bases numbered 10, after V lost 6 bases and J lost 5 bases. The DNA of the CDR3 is TGCAGCGTCGCCGGAAGGACAGGGGAGGAGACCCAGTACTTC. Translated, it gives CSVAGRTGEETQYF.

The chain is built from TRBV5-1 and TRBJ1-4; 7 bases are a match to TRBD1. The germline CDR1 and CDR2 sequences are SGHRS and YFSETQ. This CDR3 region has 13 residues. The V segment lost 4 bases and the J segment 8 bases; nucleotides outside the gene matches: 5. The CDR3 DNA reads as TGCGCCAGCAGCGACAGGGTCCGGGAAAAACTGTTTTTT. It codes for CASSDRVREKLFF.

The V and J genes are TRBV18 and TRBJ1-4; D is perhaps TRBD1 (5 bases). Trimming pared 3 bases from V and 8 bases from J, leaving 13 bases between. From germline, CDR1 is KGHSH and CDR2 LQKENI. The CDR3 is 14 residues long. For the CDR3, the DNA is TGTGCCAGCTCACCGTTAGGGGCTTTGGAAAAACTGTTTTTT. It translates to CASSPLGALEKLFF.

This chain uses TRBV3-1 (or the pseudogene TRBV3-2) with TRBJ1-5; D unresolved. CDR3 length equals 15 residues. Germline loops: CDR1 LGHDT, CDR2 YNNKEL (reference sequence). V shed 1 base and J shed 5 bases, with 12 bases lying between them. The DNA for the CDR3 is TGTGCCAGCAGCCAAGGGGTCGAGGAGCATCAGCCCCAGCATTTT. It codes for CASSQGVEEHQPQHF.

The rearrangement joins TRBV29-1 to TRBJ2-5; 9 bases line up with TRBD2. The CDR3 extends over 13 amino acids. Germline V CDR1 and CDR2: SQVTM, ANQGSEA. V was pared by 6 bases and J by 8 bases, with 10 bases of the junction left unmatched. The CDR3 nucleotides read TGCAGCGTCGGCGGGGGGGTCCCAGATACCCAGTACTTC. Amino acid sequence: CSVGGGVPDTQYF.

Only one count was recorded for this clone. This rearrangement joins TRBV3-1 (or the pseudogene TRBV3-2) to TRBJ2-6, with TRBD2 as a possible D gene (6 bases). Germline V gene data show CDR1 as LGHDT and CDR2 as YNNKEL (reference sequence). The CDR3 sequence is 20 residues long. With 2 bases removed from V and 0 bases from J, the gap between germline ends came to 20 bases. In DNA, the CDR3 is TGTGCCAGCAGCCAACCCAGAAGGAGGGCCGCGAGCTCTGGGGCCAACGTCCTGACTTTC. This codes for CASSQPRRRAASSGANVLTF.

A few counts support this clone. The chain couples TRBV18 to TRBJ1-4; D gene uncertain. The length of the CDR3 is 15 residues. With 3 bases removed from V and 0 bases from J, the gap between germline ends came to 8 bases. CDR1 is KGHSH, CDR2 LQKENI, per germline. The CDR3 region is CASSPLRATNEKLFF. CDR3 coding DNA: TGTGCCAGCTCACCGCTGAGGGCAACTAATGAAAAACTGTTTTTT.